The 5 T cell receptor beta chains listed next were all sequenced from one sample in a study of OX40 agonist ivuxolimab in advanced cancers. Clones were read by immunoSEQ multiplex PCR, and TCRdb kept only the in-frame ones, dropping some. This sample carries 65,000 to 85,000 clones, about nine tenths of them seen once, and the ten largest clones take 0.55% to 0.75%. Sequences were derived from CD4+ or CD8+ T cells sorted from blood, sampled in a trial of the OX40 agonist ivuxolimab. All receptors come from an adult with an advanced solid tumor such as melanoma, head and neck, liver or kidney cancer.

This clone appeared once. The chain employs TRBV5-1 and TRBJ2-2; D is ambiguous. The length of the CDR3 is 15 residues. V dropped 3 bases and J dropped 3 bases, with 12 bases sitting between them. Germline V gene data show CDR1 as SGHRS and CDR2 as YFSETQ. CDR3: CASSSGGMDTGELFF. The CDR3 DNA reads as TGCGCCAGCAGCTCCGGTGGAATGGACACCGGGGAGCTGTTTTTT.

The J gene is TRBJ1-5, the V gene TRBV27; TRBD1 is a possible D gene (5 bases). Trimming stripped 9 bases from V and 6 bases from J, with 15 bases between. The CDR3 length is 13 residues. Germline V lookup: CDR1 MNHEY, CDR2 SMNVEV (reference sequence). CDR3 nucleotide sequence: TGTGCCAGTAAGCGGGGGGGTAGTCAGCCCCAGCATTTT. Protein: CASKRGGSQPQHF.

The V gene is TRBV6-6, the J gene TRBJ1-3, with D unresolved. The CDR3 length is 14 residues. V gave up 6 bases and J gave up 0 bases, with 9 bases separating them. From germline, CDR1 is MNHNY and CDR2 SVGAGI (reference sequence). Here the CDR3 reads CASSPTFSGNTIYF. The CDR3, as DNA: TGTGCCAGCAGCCCAACATTCTCTGGAAACACCATATATTTT.

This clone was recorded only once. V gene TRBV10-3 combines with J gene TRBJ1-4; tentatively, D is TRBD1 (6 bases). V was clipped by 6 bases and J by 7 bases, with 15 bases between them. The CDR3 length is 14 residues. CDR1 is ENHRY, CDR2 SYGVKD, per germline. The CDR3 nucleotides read TGTGCCATCAGGGATGGACAGAACGTTGAAAAACTGTTTTTT. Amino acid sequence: CAIRDGQNVEKLFF.

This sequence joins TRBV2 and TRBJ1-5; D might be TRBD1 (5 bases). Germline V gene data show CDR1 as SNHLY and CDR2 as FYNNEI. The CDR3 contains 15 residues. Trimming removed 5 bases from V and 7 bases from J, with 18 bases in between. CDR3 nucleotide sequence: TGTGCCAGCAGTCCGGGACGGGCCACTCGACAGCCCCAGCATTTT. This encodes CASSPGRATRQPQHF.